Sequencing of this T cell receptor beta chain was carried out in a study of blood T cell repertoires in COVID-19. In its sample, this clone was seen once. The V gene's germline CDR1 is MNHNY and CDR2 SVGAGI (reference sequence). The germline V and J ends were trimmed by 2 bases and 11 bases, with 12 bases remaining between them. This CDR3 has 13 residues. Across under 25 US areas, participants ranged in age from 18 to 89 years. Symptom resolution, clearance, or two negative PCRs marked donors in Cohort 3 as recovered. This table comes from immunoSEQ multiplex PCR, and its TCRdb copy is limited to in-frame clones, with some not included. The sample holds 150,000 to 200,000 clones, around 80% seen once.

This TCR was sampled from a woman aged 55-70 years who had recovered from COVID-19. The rearrangement joins TRBV6-6 to TRBJ1-4; D uncertain. Source material: PBMCs or T cells enriched from blood (not recorded which). CDR3 amino acids: CASSYTGDSKLFF. The CDR3, as DNA: TGTGCCAGCAGTTACACGGGAGATTCCAAACTGTTTTTT.